Sequencing of this T cell receptor (beta chain) was carried out in a study of technical replicates of blood from a few donors. Repertoires were generated with immunoSEQ multiplex PCR, while TCRdb's copy carries only in-frame clones and drops some. The sample carries over 75,000 clones, 97% recorded once. Trimming removed 7 bases at V and 2 bases at J, with 13 bases between. Germline values: CDR1 MNHEY, CDR2 SMNVEV (reference sequence). The CDR3 sequence is 14 residues long. The rearrangement links TRBV27 to TRBJ2-3; perhaps TRBD1 as D (6 bases). Material: T cells isolated from PBMCs. This sequence originates from a human donor in good health. CDR3 DNA sequence: TGTGCCAGCACCAGGGGACGGTACACAGATACGCAGTATTTT. Protein sequence: CASTRGRYTDTQYF.